This T cell receptor (beta chain) was sequenced during a study of regulatory T cells in long-lasting Graves disease. Study conclusions and caveats: Persistent cases favored TRBV28, TRBJ1-2 and TRBJ2-5. Researchers examined only peripheral blood and not thyroid tissue.

Regarding time point: newly diagnosed GD, antithyroid drugs for less than 3 months. RNA isolated from PBMCs was used to make the TCR library. Germline V CDR1 and CDR2: LNHDA, SQIVND (reference sequence). Deletions cut 4 bases from V and 4 bases from J, with 17 bases between. The CDR3 spans 16 residues. About this clonotype itself: The antigen is not known.

Sequencing libraries for TCR beta were prepared with iRepertoire HTBI primers and Arm-PCR of CDR3 regions. TCRdb passed the multiplex PCR reads through MiXCR, listing each CDR3 protein once. The sample includes roughly 410,000 distinct CDR3 sequences, about 15% of them seen just once. The data were also submitted as part of a second study, on T cells in Graves' hyperthyroidism and ophthalmopathy.

This receptor was identified in a woman aged 40 to 50 with Graves disease. V and J are TRBV19 and TRBJ2-1; D not certain. The sequenced sample was peripheral blood mononuclear cells (PBMCs), obtained at new diagnosis, from a patient treated with antithyroid drugs. The DNA of the CDR3 is TGTGCCAGTAGTAACCCTTTAGTAAGTAGGTACAATGAGCAGTTCTTC. It translates to CASSNPLVSRYNEQFF. Filled out from reference TRBV19 and TRBJ2-1, the complete variable domain reads DGGITQSPKYLFRKEGQNVTLSCEQNLNHDAMYWYRQDPGQGLRLIYYSQIVNDFQKGDIAEGYSVSREKKESFPLTVTSAQKNPTAFYLCASSNPLVSRYNEQFFGPGTRLTVL.